The 8 T cell receptor beta chains presented below share a single source sample, sequenced in a study of regulatory T cells in long-lasting Graves disease. Noted time point: newly diagnosed GD, antithyroid drugs for less than 3 months. Extracted RNA from PBMCs served as the source of the TCR library. Arm-PCR of CDR3 regions with iRepertoire HTBI primers generated TCR beta libraries. TCRdb re-analysed the multiplex PCR reads in MiXCR, keeping a single row per CDR3 protein. The sample lists roughly 500,000 distinct CDR3 sequences, more than 10% occurring once. These data were also filed under a second study, of T cells in Graves' hyperthyroidism and ophthalmopathy.

Sequencing used peripheral blood mononuclear cells (PBMCs), obtained at new diagnosis, from a patient treated with antithyroid drugs. The receptors were sampled from a woman in her twenties or thirties with Graves disease.

The V gene is TRBV12-3 or TRBV12-4, the J gene TRBJ1-2, with TRBD1 as a possible D gene (5 bases). V was pared by 0 bases and J by 0 bases, with 14 bases between. This CDR3 is 17 amino acids long. CDR3: CASSLALGEGANYGYTF. CDR3 DNA sequence: TGTGCCAGCAGTTTAGCGCTGGGGGAGGGAGCTAACTATGGCTACACCTTC.

This clonotype was recorded at least ten times. V gene TRBV7-2 combines with J gene TRBJ2-3; a weak D match, TRBD1 (5 bases). With 6 bases removed from V and 2 bases from J, the gap between germline ends came to 9 bases. This CDR3 is 13 amino acids long. The germline gives CDR1 SGHTA, CDR2 FQGNSA. This chain's CDR3 is CASRVRVTDTQYF. DNA for the CDR3: TGTGCCAGCAGAGTCAGGGTCACAGATACGCAGTATTTT.

This clonotype was seen a handful of times. The J gene is TRBJ2-1, the V gene TRBV7-9; weak D call: TRBD2 (6 bases). Germline loops: CDR1 SEHNR, CDR2 FQNEAQ (reference sequence). The CDR3 runs to 14 residues. Trimming left V 4 bases short and J 7 bases short, with 14 bases between. The CDR3 loop is CASSSPLAPNEQFF. The CDR3 region has the DNA TGTGCCAGCAGCTCGCCCCTAGCGCCGAATGAGCAGTTCTTC.

This clonotype was detected ten times or more. V usage is TRBV13 and J usage is TRBJ1-1; no clear D. Germline V gene sequence: CDR1 PRHDT, CDR2 FYEKMQ (reference sequence). Trimming removed 4 bases from V and 2 bases from J, with 11 bases in between. The CDR3 runs 14 residues. CDR3 sequence: CASSSREQNTEAFF. CDR3 nucleotide sequence: TGTGCCAGCAGCTCCCGGGAACAAAACACTGAAGCTTTCTTT. Complete variable domain (other parts from reference TRBV13 and TRBJ1-1): AAGVIQSPRHLIKEKRETATLKCYPIPRHDTVYWYQQGPGQDPQFLISFYEKMQSDKGSIPDRFSAQQFSDYHSELNMSSLELGDSALYFCASSSREQNTEAFFGQGTRLTVV.

This clonotype was recorded many times. The chain couples TRBV7-8 to TRBJ1-1, with D hard to call. This CDR3 comprises 16 residues. Trimming stripped 1 base from V and 0 bases from J, with 12 bases between. The germline V gene encodes CDR1 SGHVS and CDR2 FQNEAQ. The CDR3, as DNA: TGTGCCAGCAGCTTAGAAAGAGTGGGGTTGAACACTGAAGCTTTCTTT. Translation gives CASSLERVGLNTEAFF.

The table lists this clonotype with many counts. This sequence joins TRBV7-2 and TRBJ1-1; TRBD2 aligns across 8 bases. The J call may be incorrect, as the DNA end agrees better with TRBJ2-3. Germline V gene data show CDR1 as SGHTA and CDR2 as FQGNSA. The CDR3 sequence is 14 residues long. The CDR3 coding sequence is TGTGCCAGCAGCTTAGCGGCGGGAGGTGGTACGCAGTATTTT. Amino acids: CASSLAAGGGTQYF.

The rearrangement joins TRBV6-2 or TRBV6-3 to TRBJ2-6; D gene uncertain. The V end was cut by 6 bases, the J end by 1 base, with 10 bases between. The germline CDR1 and CDR2 sequences are MNHEY and SVGEGT. This CDR3 is 15 amino acids long. CDR3 nucleotides: TGTGCCAGCAGGCCCAAGGTATCTGGGGCCAACGTCCTGACTTTC. This translates into CASRPKVSGANVLTF.

The sample holds a few counts of this clonotype. The chain joins TRBV20-1 to TRBJ2-5; D is undetermined. The CDR3 is 15 residues long. Germline lookup yields CDR1 DFQATT and CDR2 SNEGSKA (reference sequence). V was cut by 5 bases and J by 3 bases, with 19 bases left in between. The CDR3 is CSARGAGIRKETQYF. CDR3 nucleotide sequence: TGCAGTGCTCGAGGCGCTGGAATTCGAAAAGAGACCCAGTACTTC.